Presented here are 25 T cell receptor beta chains from one specimen sequenced in a study of T cell responses to AZD1222 COVID-19 vaccine. The table came from immunoSEQ multiplex PCR; TCRdb's copy has only in-frame clones and leaves some out. Here the sample spans tens of thousands of clones, around 87% being singletons. The source material was peripheral blood, sampled on day 0 of AZD1222 vaccination. The receptors were gathered from an adult in good health.

The J gene is TRBJ2-7, the V gene TRBV7-3; TRBD1 agrees at 8 bases. With V trimmed by 1 base and J by 6 bases, 11 bases remained unmatched. CDR3 length: 16 residues. Germline lookup yields CDR1 SGHTA and CDR2 FQGTGA. The CDR3 DNA reads TGTGCCAGCAGCTTAAATGCAGGGGGCAGTTACTCCGAGCAGTACTTC. Encoded protein: CASSLNAGGSYSEQYF.

The rearrangement uses TRBV7-9 and TRBJ1-2, with D unclear. CDR1 SEHNR and CDR2 FQNEAQ come from the germline V gene (reference sequence). This CDR3 region has 14 residues. V lost 3 bases and J 0 bases, leaving 8 bases between the germline ends. The CDR3 is CASSFDGANYGYTF. The CDR3 DNA reads as TGTGCCAGCAGCTTCGACGGGGCTAACTATGGCTACACCTTC.

V gene TRBV7-8 combines with J gene TRBJ1-3; D is undetermined. V gave up 6 bases and J gave up 4 bases, with 16 bases separating them. Germline loops: CDR1 SGHVS, CDR2 FQNEAQ. CDR3 length equals 15 residues. The CDR3 protein is CASSFSNGPGNTIYF. The CDR3 DNA is TGTGCCAGCAGTTTCTCTAACGGGCCAGGAAACACCATATATTTT.

The V and J genes are TRBV3-1 (or the pseudogene TRBV3-2) and TRBJ2-7; no definite D call. This CDR3 comprises 11 residues. The germline gives CDR1 LGHDT, CDR2 YNNKEL (reference sequence). The germline V and J ends were trimmed by 2 bases and 8 bases, with 7 bases remaining between them. In DNA form, the CDR3 reads TGTGCCAGCAGCCAAACTGGGCAGCAGTACTTC. It yields the protein CASSQTGQQYF.

This chain links TRBV10-3 with TRBJ2-3; TRBD2 aligns across 7 bases. There are 11 residues in the CDR3. The V and J ends lost 10 bases and 6 bases, in that order; junction bases with no gene match: 4. Germline V gene lookup returns CDR1 ENHRY and CDR2 SYGVKD. CDR3 bases: TGTGCCACCCGAGCGGGGGATACGCAGTATTTT. Amino acids: CATRAGDTQYF.

V is TRBV7-5 and J is TRBJ1-4. TRBV7-5 is reported as a pseudogene. The CDR3 is made up of 13 amino acids. The CDR3, as DNA: TGTGCCAGAAGCCCTAGAGCTGGAGAAAAACTGTTTTTT. This translates into CARSPRAGEKLFF.

CDR3 protein: CASSFGRGGNEQFF. CDR3 DNA: TGTGCCAGCAGCTTTGGGCGGGGGGGCAATGAGCAGTTCTTC. The J gene is TRBJ2-1, the V gene TRBV7-2; the match to TRBD2 covers 9 bases. Germline V gene data show CDR1 as SGHTA and CDR2 as FQGNSA. The ends lost 3 bases at V and 6 bases at J; junction bases unmatched: 3. The CDR3 is 14 amino acids.

The chain employs TRBV27 and TRBJ2-7; 7 bases agree with TRBD2. With V trimmed by 6 bases and J by 3 bases, 14 bases remained unmatched. Germline V gene data show CDR1 as MNHEY and CDR2 as SMNVEV (reference sequence). The CDR3 totals 16 residues. The CDR3 DNA is TGTGCCAGCAGCCCCAGGGTCGGAGCGGGGATCTACGAGCAGTACTTC. This translates into CASSPRVGAGIYEQYF.

This clone has a count of ten or more. The chain couples TRBV14 to TRBJ1-2, with 8 bases that match TRBD1. Germline V gene data show CDR1 as SGHDN and CDR2 as FVKESK. The CDR3 spans 16 residues. V was clipped by 2 bases and J by 6 bases; unmatched bases: 11. CDR3 in DNA: TGTGCCAGCAGCCAACTCGGGGTTGGACAGGGACATGGCTACACCTTC. Translation: CASSQLGVGQGHGYTF.

The rearrangement uses TRBV24-1 and TRBJ1-3; D remains unclear. CDR3 size: 14 residues. The germline V gene has CDR1 KGHDR and CDR2 SFDVKD. V lost 3 bases and J lost 0, with 5 bases in between. CDR3 residues: CATSDRTSGNTIYF. As DNA, the CDR3 is TGTGCCACCAGTGATAGGACCTCTGGAAACACCATATATTTT.

The rearrangement uses TRBV3-1 (or the pseudogene TRBV3-2) and TRBJ2-6; no clear D. The CDR3 is 13 residues long. Germline CDR1 reads LGHDT; CDR2 reads YNNKEL (reference sequence). V dropped 5 bases and J dropped 6 bases, with 8 bases sitting between them. The CDR3 reads CASSSSEANVLTF. The DNA for the CDR3 is TGTGCCAGCAGCTCGTCAGAGGCCAACGTCCTGACTTTC.

The rearrangement links TRBV6-2 or TRBV6-3 to TRBJ1-2, with D uncertain. This CDR3 is 16 amino acids long. The V gene lost 4 bases and the J gene lost 6 bases, with 21 bases spanning the gap. Germline V gene sequence: CDR1 MNHEY, CDR2 SVGEGT. Here the CDR3 reads CASSFKGFPRADGYTF. For the CDR3, the DNA is TGTGCCAGCAGTTTTAAGGGTTTTCCTCGAGCGGATGGCTACACCTTC.

The V and J genes are TRBV4-1 and TRBJ1-2; tentative D call: TRBD1 (6 bases). V lost 4 bases to trimming and J lost 6 bases, with 12 bases between them. Germline CDR1 and CDR2: MGHRA and YSYEKL. The CDR3 contains 13 residues. CDR3 DNA: TGCGCCAGCAGCCTCGCAGGGGAACATGGCTACACCTTC. It translates to CASSLAGEHGYTF.

V is TRBV6-4 and J is TRBJ2-1, with TRBD2 matching 12 bases. The J segment lost 3 bases and the V segment lost 6 bases, leaving 6 bases of the junction unmatched. CDR1 is MRHNA, CDR2 SNTAGT, per germline. The CDR3 sequence is 16 residues long. The CDR3, as DNA: TGTGCCAGCAGCACGACTAGCGGGGGCAACTACAATGAGCAGTTCTTC. Protein product: CASSTTSGGNYNEQFF.

This sequence joins TRBV6-5 and TRBJ2-2; D unresolved. Per germline, CDR1 MNHEY and CDR2 SVGAGI. The CDR3 consists of 15 residues. The V end lost 5 bases, the J end lost 7 bases, and 17 bases lay between the germline ends. The CDR3 DNA is TGTGCCAGCAGTACTGACATTTCCCCGGGCGGGGAGCTGTTTTTT. The encoded protein is CASSTDISPGGELFF.

The chain uses TRBV5-1 and TRBJ1-6; a weak D match, TRBD1 (6 bases). With 6 bases removed from V and 6 bases from J, the gap between germline ends came to 13 bases. The CDR3 is 14 amino acids. The germline V gene encodes CDR1 SGHRS and CDR2 YFSETQ. CDR3: CASNNGGLNSPLHF. The DNA of the CDR3 is TGCGCCAGCAACAATGGGGGGCTTAATTCACCCCTCCACTTT.

The V and J genes are TRBV5-4 and TRBJ1-6; D not certain. In germline, CDR1 is SGHNT, CDR2 YYREEE (reference sequence). This CDR3 is built from 14 residues. V gave up 0 bases and J gave up 9 bases, with 10 bases separating them. In DNA form, the CDR3 reads TGTGCCAGCAGCTTGGCCAGTGGGCCTTCACCCCTCCACTTT. Translated, it gives CASSLASGPSPLHF. Full variable domain (outside the CDR3, taken from reference TRBV5-4 and TRBJ1-6): ETGVTQSPTHLIKTRGQQVTLRCSSQSGHNTVSWYQQALGQGPQFIFQYYREEENGRGNFPPRFSGLQFPNYSSELNVNALELDDSALYLCASSLASGPSPLHFGNGTRLTVT.

This chain connects TRBV2 to TRBJ1-1; D possibly corresponds to TRBD1 (5 bases). From germline, CDR1 is SNHLY and CDR2 FYNNEI. The CDR3 length is 13 residues. V lost 10 bases and J 6 bases, leaving 18 bases between the germline ends. This chain's CDR3 is CATTLTPGAEAFF. The CDR3 nucleotides are TGTGCCACCACCTTGACCCCGGGGGCTGAAGCTTTCTTT.

The J gene is TRBJ2-2, the V gene TRBV11-2; D is undetermined. Trimming shortened V by 7 bases and J by 6 bases, and 15 bases separated the two germline ends. Germline V gene sequence: CDR1 SGHAT, CDR2 FQNNGV. This CDR3 has 14 residues. The CDR3 nucleotides read TGTGCCAGCACCGAGCTTAATGTCCCCGGGGAGCTGTTTTTT. As protein: CASTELNVPGELFF.

This clone has just a few counts. V usage is TRBV5-6 and J usage is TRBJ2-5, with D maybe TRBD2 (7 bases). Looked up from germline, CDR1 is SGHDT and CDR2 is YYEEEE. The length of the CDR3 is 16 residues. The V and J ends lost 0 bases and 4 bases respectively, with 16 bases between them. CDR3: CASSLAGGHEGETQYF. CDR3 in DNA: TGTGCCAGCAGCTTGGCCGGGGGGCATGAGGGAGAGACCCAGTACTTC.

The chain links TRBV2 to TRBJ1-5; 7 positions agree with TRBD1. From germline, CDR1 is SNHLY and CDR2 FYNNEI. V dropped 8 bases and J dropped 11; count of bases not matched to a gene: 9. The CDR3 contains 12 residues. The CDR3, as DNA: TGTGCCAGCTCGGGACAGACCTCAACCCAGCATTTT. Its translation: CASSGQTSTQHF. The variable domain in full, with the rest retrieved from reference TRBV2 and TRBJ1-5, is EPEVTQTPSHQVTQMGQEVILRCVPISNHLYFYWYRQILGQKVEFLVSFYNNEISEKSEIFDDQFSVERPDGSNFTLKIRSTKLEDSAMYFCASSGQTSTQHFGDGTRLSIL.

This rearrangement joins TRBV6-5 to TRBJ1-5, with unresolved D. The V end was cut by 10 bases, the J end by 6 bases, with 16 bases between. The CDR3 loop spans 13 amino acids. Germline CDR1 reads MNHEY; CDR2 reads SVGAGI. The CDR3 DNA reads as TGTGCCACCCAACGGGGTATGGCTCAGCCCCAGCATTTT. Translated: CATQRGMAQPQHF.

The rearrangement uses TRBV19 and TRBJ2-1; no clear D. This CDR3 region has 15 residues. Germline V gene data show CDR1 as LNHDA and CDR2 as SQIVND (reference sequence). Trimming pared 4 bases from V and 3 bases from J, leaving 13 bases between. In DNA, the CDR3 is TGTGCCAGTAGTACCTTCAGGAGCCTCTACAATGAGCAGTTCTTC. It specifies CASSTFRSLYNEQFF.

This chain links TRBV6-2 or TRBV6-3 with TRBJ1-5; a weak D match, TRBD1 (6 bases). Germline CDR1 reads MNHEY; CDR2 reads SVGEGT. V was pared by 4 bases and J by 12 bases, with 19 bases between. This CDR3 has 14 amino acids. CDR3 bases: TGTGCCAGCAGTTTCATCCCACAGGGCCGGCACCAGCATTTT. Its protein product is CASSFIPQGRHQHF.

This clone was counted only a few times. The chain uses TRBV3-1 (or the pseudogene TRBV3-2) and TRBJ2-7, with D hard to call. In germline, CDR1 is LGHDT, CDR2 YNNKEL (reference sequence). Trimming stripped 7 bases from V and 6 bases from J, with 7 bases between. The CDR3 runs to 10 residues. The CDR3 DNA reads as TGTGCCAGCATCCCTTGCGAGCAGTACTTC. Translated, it gives CASIPCEQYF.